This T cell receptor (beta chain) was sequenced during a study of cytomegalovirus exposure and HLA in healthy donors. This CDR3 is 16 amino acids long. The germline V gene encodes CDR1 SGDLS and CDR2 YYNGEE. J was trimmed by 6 bases and V by 3 bases; bases with no gene match: 11. As regards this clone: What it binds is unknown.

General study results and limits: The authors considered a cluster of highly shared sequence variants likely to be a sequencing artifact. Using the classifier, cytomegalovirus status was reportedly diagnosed with high specificity and sensitivity. The authors excluded some V segments, including TRBV6-2 and TRBV6-3, as indistinguishable.

The PCR used 60 Vbeta and 13 Jbeta primers. Measured with immunoSEQ multiplex PCR; TCRdb has only the in-frame clones, and not every one. The table has 150,000 to 200,000 clones, approximately 84% seen once. Specimen: PBMCs. The sequence derives from a boy aged 10-17 years in good health and CMV-seronegative. The V call is TRBV9, the J call TRBJ2-7; 11 positions match TRBD2. The CDR3 reads CASSGIAGGSGAEQYF. The CDR3 DNA sequence: TGTGCCAGCAGCGGAATAGCGGGAGGGTCTGGGGCCGAGCAGTACTTC.